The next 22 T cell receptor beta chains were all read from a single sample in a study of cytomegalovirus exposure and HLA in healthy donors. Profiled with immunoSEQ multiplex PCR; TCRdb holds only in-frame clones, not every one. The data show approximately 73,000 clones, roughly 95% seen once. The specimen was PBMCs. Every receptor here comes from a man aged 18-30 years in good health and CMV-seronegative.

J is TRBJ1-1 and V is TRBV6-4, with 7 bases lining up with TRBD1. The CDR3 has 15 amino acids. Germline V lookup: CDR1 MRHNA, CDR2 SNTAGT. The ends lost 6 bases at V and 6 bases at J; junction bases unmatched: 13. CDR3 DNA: TGTGCCAGCAGGGCCGAGACAGGGAGATTCGCTGAAGCTTTCTTT. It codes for CASRAETGRFAEAFF.

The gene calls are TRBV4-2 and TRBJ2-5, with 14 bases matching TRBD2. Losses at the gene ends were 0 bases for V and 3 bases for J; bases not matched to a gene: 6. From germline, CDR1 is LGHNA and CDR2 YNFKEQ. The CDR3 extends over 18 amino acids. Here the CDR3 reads CASSQDWATSGGEETQYF. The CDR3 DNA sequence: TGTGCCAGCAGCCAAGATTGGGCGACTAGCGGGGGGGAAGAGACCCAGTACTTC.

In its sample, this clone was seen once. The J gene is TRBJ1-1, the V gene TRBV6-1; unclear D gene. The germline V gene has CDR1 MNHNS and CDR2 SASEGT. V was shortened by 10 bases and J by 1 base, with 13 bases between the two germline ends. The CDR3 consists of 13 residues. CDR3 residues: CATQASPNTEAFF. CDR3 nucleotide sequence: TGTGCCACACAAGCGAGTCCGAACACTGAAGCTTTCTTT.

In nucleotides, the CDR3 is TGTGCCAGCAGTTTATCAATCTCCTACGAGCAGTACTTC. This translates into CASSLSISYEQYF. The chain recombines TRBV28 with TRBJ2-7; no clear D gene. The CDR3 sequence is 13 residues long. V lost 1 base and J 0 bases, leaving 4 bases between the germline ends. Germline lookup yields CDR1 MDHEN and CDR2 SYDVKM.

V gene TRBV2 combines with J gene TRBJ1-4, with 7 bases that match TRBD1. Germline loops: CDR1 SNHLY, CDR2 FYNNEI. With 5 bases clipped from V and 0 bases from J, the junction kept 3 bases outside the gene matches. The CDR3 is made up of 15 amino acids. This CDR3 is CASSWDRATNEKLFF. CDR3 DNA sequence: TGTGCCAGCAGTTGGGACAGAGCAACTAATGAAAAACTGTTTTTT.

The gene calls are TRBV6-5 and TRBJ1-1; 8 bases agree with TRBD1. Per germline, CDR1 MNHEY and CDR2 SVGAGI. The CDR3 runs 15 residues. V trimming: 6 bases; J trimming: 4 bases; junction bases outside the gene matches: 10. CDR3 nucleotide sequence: TGTGCCAGCAGCCATCAGGGACAGGTGGGCACTGAAGCTTTCTTT. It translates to CASSHQGQVGTEAFF.

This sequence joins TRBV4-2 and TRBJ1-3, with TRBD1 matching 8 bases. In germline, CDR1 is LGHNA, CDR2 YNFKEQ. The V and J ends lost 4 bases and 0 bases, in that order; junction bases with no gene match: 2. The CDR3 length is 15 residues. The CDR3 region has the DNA TGTGCCAGCAGCCGCGACAGGGGCTCTGGAAACACCATATATTTT. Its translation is CASSRDRGSGNTIYF.

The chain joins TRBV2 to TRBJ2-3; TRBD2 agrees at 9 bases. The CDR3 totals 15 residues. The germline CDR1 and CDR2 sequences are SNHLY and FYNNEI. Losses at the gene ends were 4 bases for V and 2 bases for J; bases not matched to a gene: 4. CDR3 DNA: TGTGCCAGCAGTGGCGGACTAGCGCACACAGATACGCAGTATTTT. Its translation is CASSGGLAHTDTQYF.

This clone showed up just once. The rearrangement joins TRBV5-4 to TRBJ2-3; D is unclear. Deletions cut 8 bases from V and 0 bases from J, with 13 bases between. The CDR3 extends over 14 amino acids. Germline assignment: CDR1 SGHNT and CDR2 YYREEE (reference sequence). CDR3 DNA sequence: TGTGCCAGTCACTCCAGGTCTAGCACAGATACGCAGTATTTT. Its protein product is CASHSRSSTDTQYF.

The CDR3 DNA sequence: TGCGCCAGCAGTCAGTCCCGGGTAGAAGAGCAGTTCTTC. Translated: CASSQSRVEEQFF. The chain employs TRBV23-1 and TRBJ2-1; D gene ambiguous. TRBV23-1 is filed as an ORF, its function uncertain. V lost 3 bases and J lost 10, with 13 bases in between. CDR3 length equals 13 residues.

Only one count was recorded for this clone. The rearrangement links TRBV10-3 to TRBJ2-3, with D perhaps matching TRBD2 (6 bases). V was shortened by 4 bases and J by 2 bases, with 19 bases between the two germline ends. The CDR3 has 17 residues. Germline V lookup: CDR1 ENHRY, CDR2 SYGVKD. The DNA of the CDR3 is TGTGCCATCAGTGCCACTGCTGGTCTAGCGACCACAGATACGCAGTATTTT. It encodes CAISATAGLATTDTQYF.

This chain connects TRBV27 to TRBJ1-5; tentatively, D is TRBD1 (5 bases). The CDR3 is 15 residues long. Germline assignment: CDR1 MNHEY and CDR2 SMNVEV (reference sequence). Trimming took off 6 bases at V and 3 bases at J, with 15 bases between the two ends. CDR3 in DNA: TGTGCCAGCAGACCCAGTGGGGCCCTCAATCAGCCCCAGCATTTT. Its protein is CASRPSGALNQPQHF.

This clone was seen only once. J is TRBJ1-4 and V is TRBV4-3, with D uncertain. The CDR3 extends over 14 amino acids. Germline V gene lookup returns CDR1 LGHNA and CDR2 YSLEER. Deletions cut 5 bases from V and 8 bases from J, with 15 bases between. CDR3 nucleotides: TGCGCCAGCAGCGTCCGACGGGGTTGGGAAAAACTGTTTTTT. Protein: CASSVRRGWEKLFF.

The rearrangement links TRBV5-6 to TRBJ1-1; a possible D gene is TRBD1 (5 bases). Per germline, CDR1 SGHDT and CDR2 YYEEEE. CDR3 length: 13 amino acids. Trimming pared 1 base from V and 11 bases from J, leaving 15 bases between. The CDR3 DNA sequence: TGTGCCAGCAGCTTGTTTGCAGGGACTTACGCTTTCTTT. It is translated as CASSLFAGTYAFF.

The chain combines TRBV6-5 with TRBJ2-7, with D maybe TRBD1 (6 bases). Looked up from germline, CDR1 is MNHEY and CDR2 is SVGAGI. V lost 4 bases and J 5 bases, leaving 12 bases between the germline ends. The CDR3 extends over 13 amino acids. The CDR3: CASSFGQIDEQYF. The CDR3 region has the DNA TGTGCCAGCAGTTTCGGACAGATCGACGAGCAGTACTTC.

CDR3 residues: CASSLGGTGGTEAFF. In DNA form, the CDR3 reads TGTGCCAGCAGCTTAGGCGGGACAGGGGGCACTGAAGCTTTCTTT. This chain links TRBV7-9 with TRBJ1-1; 11 bases are a match to TRBD1. Germline V lookup: CDR1 SEHNR, CDR2 FQNEAQ (reference sequence). V trimming: 1 base; J trimming: 4 bases; junction bases outside the gene matches: 2. This CDR3 spans 15 amino acids.

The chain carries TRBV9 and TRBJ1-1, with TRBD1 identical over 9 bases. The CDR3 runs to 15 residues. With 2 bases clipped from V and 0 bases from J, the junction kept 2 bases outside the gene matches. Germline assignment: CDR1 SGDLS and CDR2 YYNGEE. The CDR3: CASSVDRGMNTEAFF. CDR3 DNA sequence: TGTGCCAGCAGCGTTGACAGGGGGATGAACACTGAAGCTTTCTTT.

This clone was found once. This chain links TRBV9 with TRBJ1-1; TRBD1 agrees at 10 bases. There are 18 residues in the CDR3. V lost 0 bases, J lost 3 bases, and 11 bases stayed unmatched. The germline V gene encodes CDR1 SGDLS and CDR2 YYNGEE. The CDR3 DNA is TGTGCCAGCAGCGTAGCGACGACAGGGGGCTGGATGGACACTGAAGCTTTCTTT. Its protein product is CASSVATTGGWMDTEAFF.

CDR3 sequence reads: CASSEEYGYTF. Written as DNA, the CDR3 is TGTGCCAGCAGTGAGGAGTATGGCTACACCTTC. The chain couples TRBV25-1 to TRBJ1-2, with D uncertain. CDR3 length: 11 amino acids. The ends were cut back, 3 bases at V and 5 bases at J, with 4 bases in the middle. Germline V gene sequence: CDR1 MGHDK, CDR2 SYGVNS.

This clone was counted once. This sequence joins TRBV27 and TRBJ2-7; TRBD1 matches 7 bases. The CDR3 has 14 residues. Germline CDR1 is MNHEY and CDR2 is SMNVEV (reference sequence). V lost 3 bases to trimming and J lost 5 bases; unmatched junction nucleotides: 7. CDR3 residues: CASSFRGRRDEQYF. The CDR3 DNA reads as TGTGCCAGCAGTTTTAGGGGGCGCAGGGACGAGCAGTACTTC.

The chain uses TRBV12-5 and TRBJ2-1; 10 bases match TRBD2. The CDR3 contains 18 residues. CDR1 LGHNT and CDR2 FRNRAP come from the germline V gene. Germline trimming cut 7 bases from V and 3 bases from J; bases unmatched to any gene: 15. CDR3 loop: CASAPWGASGGIYNEQFF. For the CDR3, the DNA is TGTGCTAGTGCCCCCTGGGGGGCTAGCGGGGGAATCTACAATGAGCAGTTCTTC.

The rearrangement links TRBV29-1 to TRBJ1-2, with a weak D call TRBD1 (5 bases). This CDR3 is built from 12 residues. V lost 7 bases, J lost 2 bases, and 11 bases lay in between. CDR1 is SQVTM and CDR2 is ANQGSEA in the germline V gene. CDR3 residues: CSAEWTNYGYTF. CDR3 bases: TGCAGCGCCGAGTGGACAAACTATGGCTACACCTTC.